This T cell receptor (beta chain) was found in a study of CD8+ T cells in alopecia areata. The treatment was: oral pan-JAK inhibitor, 5-10 mg twice daily. Individuals with alopecia areata gave both lesional scalp punch biopsies and peripheral blood for collection. The CDR3 runs to 12 residues. V dropped 5 bases and J dropped 8; count of bases not matched to a gene: 5. The germline CDR1 and CDR2 sequences are GTSNPN and SVGIG (reference sequence). Extracted RNA was reverse transcribed into cDNA, the sequencing template. Profiling relied on immunoSEQ multiplex PCR, and the TCRdb table lists in-frame clones only, not all of them. The sample carries 150,000 to 200,000 clones, 50% to 70% recorded once.

The chain employs TRBV30 and TRBJ2-7; 11 bases fit TRBD2. The sequencing here drew on CD4+ T cells sorted from blood, taken between weeks 49 and 50, from a patient treated with tofacitinib. The clonotype was recovered from a human donor with alopecia areata. The CDR3 DNA follows: TGTGCCTGGGAGGGACTAGCGGATCAGCAGTACTTC. This codes for CAWEGLADQQYF.